This T cell receptor (beta chain) was identified during a study of blood T cell repertoires in COVID-19. In the study overall: Samples of COVID-19 (acute and convalescent) were obtained from the United States, Italy and Spain. In each case, the material was cDNA or gDNA derived from T cells, B-cell-depleted T cells, or PBMCs.

CDR1 and CDR2 (germline): SGHNT, YENEEA. This CDR3 is 12 amino acids long. Trimming took 5 bases from V and 10 from J, leaving 14 bases between them. The study drew participants aged about 18 to 95 years from some 25 US areas. Allocation to cohorts depended on clinical history reported by the participants. Produced via immunoSEQ multiplex PCR; TCRdb's table is partial and in-frame only. The repertoire holds fewer than 250,000 clones, with around 86% as singletons. The TCR originated in a woman in her forties in a cohort exposed to, infected with or recovered from COVID-19 (not recorded which). The V and J genes are TRBV11-3 and TRBJ1-1, with D perhaps matching TRBD1 (5 bases). The sample consisted of PBMCs or T cells enriched from blood (not recorded which). The CDR3 DNA reads as TGTGCCAGCAGCCTGGGACTAGAGGGAGCTTTCTTT. It translates to CASSLGLEGAFF. Full variable domain (outside the CDR3, taken from reference TRBV11-3 and TRBJ1-1): EAGVVQSPRYKIIEKKQPVAFWCNPISGHNTLYWYLQNLGQGPELLIRYENEEAVDDSQLPKDRFSAERLKGVDSTLKIQPAELGDSAVYLCASSLGLEGAFFGQGTRLTVV.